The rows below give T cell receptor beta chains drawn from one sample of a study of blood T cell repertoires in COVID-19. The method was immunoSEQ multiplex PCR; TCRdb's version includes in-frame clones alone and lacks a portion of them. This sample has 350,000 or so clones, with 88% found just once. Input material: PBMCs or T cells enriched from blood (not recorded which). The receptor source for this set is a woman between 25 and 40 years old who had been exposed to COVID-19. The conserved cysteine and the conserved F or W are not part of the CDR3 here.

TRBJ2-5	TRBV10-3	AIREPSDFSGETQY
TRBJ2-6	TRBV21-1	ASSKDSSGTGRRSGANVLT
TRBJ1-2	TRBV29-1	SVQQGIHGYT
TRBJ2-2	TRBV25-1	ASSTAGEAGELF
TRBJ1-2	TRBV6-5	ASSYAGGLNGYT
TRBJ2-2	TRBV27	ASEGPNTGELF
TRBJ1-4	TRBV6-6	ASSSAWGQGPARSNEKLF
TRBJ1-2	TRBV18	ASSREGVHGYT
TRBJ1-3	TRBV6-5	ASSFGTPGSGNTIY
TRBJ1-1	TRBV24-1	ATSEGDRAEAF
TRBJ2-3	TRBV4-1	ASSQSSGSSDTQY
TRBJ2-7	TRBV28	ASRGGFEYEQY
TRBJ2-5	TRBV11-2	ASSLGGRLAGVGETQY
TRBJ1-6	TRBV11-2	ASSFGQGGDSPLH
TRBJ2-1	TRBV7-9	ASINPGTPNEQF
TRBJ1-1	TRBV30	AWSARPIKAF
TRBJ2-2	TRBV5-1	ASSPDPGGMPGELF
TRBJ2-7	TRBV5-6	ASSSGLAAYEQY
TRBJ2-1	TRBV7-9	ASRGLADHNEQF
TRBJ2-1	TRBV11-2	ASTSLAGGSAYDEQF
TRBJ2-2	TRBV4-2	ASSQAGPRTSGGASGELF
TRBJ2-7	TRBV6-5	ASSPTGGRNEQY
TRBJ1-1	TRBV24-1	ATRGDRTPNTEAF
TRBJ1-5	TRBV27	ASSPRGGTRNQPQH
TRBJ2-7	TRBV5-6	ASSAGGYEQY
TRBJ1-6	TRBV18	ASSDPGQPNSPLH
TRBJ2-1	TRBV23-1	ASSQSFLKAGSYNEQF
TRBJ1-1	TRBV27	ASSLDTLNTEAF
TRBJ1-1	TRBV5-6	ASSLGEETEAF
TRBJ1-1	TRBV5-8	ASSLSWGRGTEAF
TRBJ2-5	TRBV10-3	AINSRGEQETQY
TRBJ2-7	TRBV10-3	AISDSVTGQVDYEQY
TRBJ2-2	TRBV6-5	ASRPDRNTGELF
TRBJ1-4	TRBV30	AWRKDQGKLF
TRBJ2-2	TRBV9	ASSVGRQGTGELF
TRBJ1-2	TRBV24-1	ATSDFDGLYGYT
TRBJ2-2	TRBV28	ASSLTTAAIGAGELF
TRBJ1-2	TRBV19	ATRPPQGIYGYT
TRBJ2-6	TRBV19	ASSPYSGANVLT
TRBJ2-7	TRBV11-1	ASSSGTGTGNYEQY
TRBJ1-3	TRBV30	AGGAGAYSGNTIY
TRBJ2-1	TRBV19	ATAHSGTIGNEQF
TRBJ2-5	TRBV27	ASSGQGPPQETQY
TRBJ2-7	TRBV7-9	ASSPGTGNYEQY
TRBJ1-3	TRBV23-1	ASSQWTGSSGNTIY
TRBJ2-1	TRBV7-8	ASRPGLAGVNEQF
TRBJ1-2	TRBV21-1	ASSKEGRGTTGYGYT
TRBJ1-1	TRBV5-1	ASSFKGGTEAF
TRBJ1-2	TRBV5-1	ASSGTRTDTNYGYT
TRBJ1-5	TRBV5-1	ASSLTGYDNQPQH
TRBJ2-1	TRBV18	ASSATGTSGSMGEQF
TRBJ1-2	TRBV9	ASSVGASPPPYGYT